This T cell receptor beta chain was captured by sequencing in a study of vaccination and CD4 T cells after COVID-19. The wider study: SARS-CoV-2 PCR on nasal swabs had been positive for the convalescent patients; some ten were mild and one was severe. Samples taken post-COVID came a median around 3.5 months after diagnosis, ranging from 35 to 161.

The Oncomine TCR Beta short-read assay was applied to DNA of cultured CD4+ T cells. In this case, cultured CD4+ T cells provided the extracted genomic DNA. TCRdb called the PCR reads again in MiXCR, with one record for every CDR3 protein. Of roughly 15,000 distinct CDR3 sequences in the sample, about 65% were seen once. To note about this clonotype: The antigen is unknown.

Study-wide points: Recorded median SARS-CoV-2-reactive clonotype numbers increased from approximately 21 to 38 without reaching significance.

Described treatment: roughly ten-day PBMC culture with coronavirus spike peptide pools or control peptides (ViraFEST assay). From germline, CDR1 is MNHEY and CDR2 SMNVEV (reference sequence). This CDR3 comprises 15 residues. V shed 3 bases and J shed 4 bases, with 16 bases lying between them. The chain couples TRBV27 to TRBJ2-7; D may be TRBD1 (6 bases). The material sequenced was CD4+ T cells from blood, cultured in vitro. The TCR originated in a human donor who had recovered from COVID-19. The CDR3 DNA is TGTGCCAGCAGTTTTCAAGGGGGACACCCTTACGAGCAGTACTTC. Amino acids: CASSFQGGHPYEQYF.